Presented here are 22 T cell receptor beta chains from one specimen sequenced in a study of CD8 T cells in ankylosing spondylitis. TCRdb analysed the 5' RACE reads with MiXCR anew, one entry per CDR3 protein. The repertoire holds about 360,000 distinct CDR3 sequences, with more than 20% as singletons. Source material: blood, either unsorted or a sorted T cell fraction (not recorded which). These TCRs come from a male donor with ankylosing spondylitis or in good health (not recorded which).

About this clonotype itself: A much larger clone differs by one base, so this may be a read error. This sequence joins TRBV12-3 or TRBV12-4 and TRBJ2-1, with D maybe TRBD2 (5 bases). With 0 bases removed from V and 3 bases from J, the gap between germline ends came to 9 bases. This CDR3 region has 15 residues. Here the CDR3 DNA reads TGTGCCAGCAGTTTAGCGGGGAGAATCTACAATGAGCAGTTCTTC. Amino acid sequence: CASSLAGRIYNEQFF.

The CDR3 sequence: CASRLDNNYGYTF. As DNA, the CDR3 is TGTGCCAGCAGACTTGACAACAACTATGGCTACACCTTC. This chain uses TRBV7-8 with TRBJ1-2; the D is unclear. The V gene lost 6 bases and the J gene lost 2 bases, with 10 bases spanning the gap. This CDR3 is built from 13 residues. The germline CDR1 and CDR2 sequences are SGHVS and FQNEAQ.

This clonotype occurred a few times. Written as DNA, the CDR3 is TGTGCCAGCAGTTTAAGGGACCAAGAGACCCAGTACTTC. It yields the protein CASSLRDQETQYF. This sequence joins TRBV12-3 or TRBV12-4 and TRBJ2-5, with D unclear. The V end lost 2 bases, the J end lost 0 bases, and 4 bases lay between the germline ends. CDR3 size: 13 residues.

The sample holds a few counts of this clonotype. The chain uses TRBV12-3 or TRBV12-4 and TRBJ2-7; D gene ambiguous. Trimming left V 6 bases short and J 3 bases short, with 12 bases between. The CDR3 loop spans 13 amino acids. The CDR3 nucleotides are TGTGCCAGCAGCCTAGAGGACCGCTACGAGCAGTACTTC. As protein: CASSLEDRYEQYF.

The chain joins TRBV27 to TRBJ2-3; the D gene is possibly TRBD2 (5 bases). CDR1 and CDR2 from the germline V gene are MNHEY and SMNVEV (reference sequence). The CDR3 has 15 residues. With 3 bases removed from V and 1 base from J, the gap between germline ends came to 11 bases. Here the CDR3 reads CASSLRAVGTDTQYF. CDR3 in DNA: TGTGCCAGCAGTTTGCGGGCTGTTGGCACAGATACGCAGTATTTT.

This sequence joins TRBV20-1 and TRBJ2-2; 12 bases fit TRBD2. The CDR3 runs to 14 residues. CDR1 and CDR2 from the germline V gene are DFQATT and SNEGSKA (reference sequence). After removal of 7 bases from V and 4 bases from J, the junction contained 4 bases not matched to a gene. CDR3 DNA: TGCAGTGGAGGGACTAGCGGGCCCACCGGGGAGCTGTTTTTT. It translates to CSGGTSGPTGELFF.

The V gene is TRBV30, the J gene TRBJ2-2, with TRBD2 matching 7 bases. CDR3 length: 12 amino acids. The ends lost 6 bases at V and 7 bases at J; junction bases unmatched: 5. Germline lookup yields CDR1 GTSNPN and CDR2 SVGIG (reference sequence). The CDR3 region has the DNA TGTGCCTGTGGAGCGGGGAACGGGGAGCTGTTTTTT. This translates into CACGAGNGELFF.

This clonotype was counted many times. This chain connects TRBV12-3 or TRBV12-4 to TRBJ1-5, with D unclear. There are 12 residues in the CDR3. Trimming cost V 5 bases and J 11 bases, with 13 bases left between them. In DNA, the CDR3 is TGTGCCAGCAGTACTTCCAGGAGGGCCCAGCATTTT. It yields the protein CASSTSRRAQHF.

This clonotype occurred a few times. The V gene is TRBV2, the J gene TRBJ2-7, with unresolved D. Germline CDR1 and CDR2: SNHLY and FYNNEI. The V end was cut by 1 base, the J end by 6 bases, with 7 bases between. This CDR3 contains 12 residues. The CDR3 is CASSEGGSEQYF. In DNA form, the CDR3 reads TGTGCCAGCAGTGAAGGAGGCTCCGAGCAGTACTTC.

V usage is TRBV7-9 and J usage is TRBJ2-7, with 7 bases lining up with TRBD1. This CDR3 is 15 amino acids long. V lost 10 bases to trimming and J lost 3 bases; unmatched junction nucleotides: 15. CDR1 is SEHNR and CDR2 is FQNEAQ in the germline V gene (reference sequence). The chain's CDR3 is CATEPEDREIYEQYF. The CDR3 region has the DNA TGTGCCACAGAACCGGAAGACAGGGAGATCTACGAGCAGTACTTC.

Details on this clonotype: The junction differs from germline at one of its ends, possibly a read error. The V and J genes are TRBV7-7 and TRBJ2-7, with 9 bases that match TRBD1. Germline V gene data show CDR1 as SSHAT and CDR2 as FNYEAQ (reference sequence). The length of the CDR3 is 15 residues. The CDR3 sequence: CASSLRDRVTYEQYF. The CDR3 bases are TGTGCTAGCAGCCTCAGGGACAGGGTAACCTACGAGCAGTACTTC.

J is TRBJ2-1 and V is TRBV5-5, with D uncertain. V was shortened by 0 bases and J by 0 bases, with 16 bases between the two germline ends. The CDR3 totals 18 residues. The V gene's germline CDR1 is SGHKS and CDR2 YYEKEE (reference sequence). CDR3 bases: TGTGCCAGCAGCTTGGTACCAAAATACCCGAGCTCCTACAATGAGCAGTTCTTC. It is translated as CASSLVPKYPSSYNEQFF.

This clonotype was seen a few times. The chain couples TRBV7-9 to TRBJ1-2; TRBD1 might be the D (5 bases). V lost 1 base and J 4 bases, leaving 10 bases between the germline ends. The CDR3 consists of 14 residues. Per germline, CDR1 SEHNR and CDR2 FQNEAQ (reference sequence). The CDR3 nucleotides read TGTGCCAGCAGCTTAGTCCCGGGGGGCTATGGCTACACCTTC. Protein: CASSLVPGGYGYTF.

This clonotype was detected a few times. The V gene is TRBV29-1, the J gene TRBJ2-3; D gene ambiguous. The germline CDR1 and CDR2 sequences are SQVTM and ANQGSEA. V gave up 2 bases and J gave up 4 bases, with 16 bases separating them. This CDR3 is 15 amino acids long. DNA for the CDR3: TGCAGCGTTGAAATTTTATCCCGCAGCGCAGATACGCAGTATTTT. It encodes CSVEILSRSADTQYF.

This clonotype was counted a few times. V gene TRBV5-1 combines with J gene TRBJ2-5; D perhaps matches TRBD2 (7 bases). This CDR3 is 16 amino acids long. V lost 3 bases and J 1 base, leaving 16 bases between the germline ends. Per germline, CDR1 SGHRS and CDR2 YFSETQ. The CDR3 nucleotides are TGCGCCAGCAGCTGGAGAGACCGGGGGGCCCAAGAGACCCAGTACTTC. It is translated as CASSWRDRGAQETQYF.

The chain links TRBV7-9 to TRBJ2-7; 11 nucleotides agree with TRBD2. V was clipped by 5 bases and J by 2 bases; unmatched bases: 2. The CDR3 runs to 14 residues. Germline values: CDR1 SEHNR, CDR2 FQNEAQ (reference sequence). CDR3 amino acids: CASSTSGGTYEQYF. The CDR3 DNA sequence: TGTGCCAGCAGCACTAGCGGGGGAACCTACGAGCAGTACTTC.

The sample holds a few counts of this clonotype. V gene TRBV7-6 combines with J gene TRBJ2-1, with 7 bases identical to TRBD1. Germline V gene sequence: CDR1 SGHVS, CDR2 FNYEAQ. The CDR3 runs 14 residues. Trimming removed 6 bases from V and 3 bases from J; junction bases left unmatched: 5. This CDR3 is CASSHRGFYNEQFF. CDR3 in DNA: TGTGCCAGCAGTCACAGGGGTTTCTACAATGAGCAGTTCTTC.

This clonotype was found a few times. CDR3 bases: TGCAGTGCTAGAGGGGCGGGATCGTCCTACGAGCAGTACTTC. This encodes CSARGAGSSYEQYF. This sequence joins TRBV20-1 and TRBJ2-7; D may be TRBD2 (6 bases). This CDR3 is built from 14 residues. The V and J ends lost 1 base and 1 base respectively, with 11 bases between them. Germline CDR1 is DFQATT and CDR2 is SNEGSKA (reference sequence).

The rearrangement joins TRBV11-3 to TRBJ2-1; 7 bases line up with TRBD1. The CDR3 spans 15 residues. Germline V CDR1 and CDR2: SGHNT, YENEEA. The ends lost 6 bases at V and 8 bases at J; junction bases unmatched: 13. CDR3 in DNA: TGTGCCAGCAGTTCCGGGACAGACTTTTGGGATGAGCAGTTCTTC. This sequence encodes CASSSGTDFWDEQFF.

This clonotype came up a few times. The rearrangement joins TRBV6-1 to TRBJ2-1; tentatively, D is TRBD2 (5 bases). Trimming shortened V by 4 bases and J by 7 bases, and 20 bases separated the two germline ends. This CDR3 is built from 16 residues. Germline assignment: CDR1 MNHNS and CDR2 SASEGT. The CDR3 region is CASSVFRIGIQNEQFF. The DNA of the CDR3 is TGTGCCAGCAGTGTATTCCGGATCGGGATACAGAATGAGCAGTTCTTC.

This clonotype turned up a few times. The chain combines TRBV7-9 with TRBJ2-7, with 13 bases aligning to TRBD2. CDR3 length: 16 residues. CDR1 SEHNR and CDR2 FQNEAQ come from the germline V gene (reference sequence). V trimming: 2 bases; J trimming: 3 bases; junction bases outside the gene matches: 4. The CDR3 DNA is TGTGCCAGCAGCTTAACTAGCGGGGGGGCCATCTACGAGCAGTACTTC. Translating gives CASSLTSGGAIYEQYF.

The V call is TRBV2, the J call TRBJ2-7, with TRBD1 identical over 8 bases. The CDR3 is 10 residues long. With V trimmed by 9 bases and J by 7 bases, 2 bases remained unmatched. CDR1 and CDR2 (germline): SNHLY, FYNNEI. CDR3 loop: CASYRGEQYF. DNA for the CDR3: TGTGCCAGTTACAGGGGGGAGCAGTACTTC.